This is a list of T cell receptor beta chains from one sample in a study of shared clonotypes between healthy human individuals. TCRdb's copy holds only in-frame clones and misses some; the assay was immunoSEQ multiplex PCR. Of 2,500,000 or so clones listed, 93% were seen once; the top ten hold about 0.34%. The sample consisted of naive CD4+ T cells from PBMCs. The receptors come from a man aged 18 to 29 in good health. Some clones in this sample may be carry-over from other donors' samples. CDR3s include the opening cysteine and the closing phenylalanine or tryptophan. Each record gives: V gene, clone size, D gene, J gene, CDR3 protein, CDR3 DNA. D genes are given only for firm matches. Clone size is stated in some rows and not others, as once, few, many or a class when expanded.

V: TRBV29-1; size: NA; D: TRBD1; J: TRBJ1-2; CDR3: CSVAGRQGVGYTF; DNA: TGCAGCGTCGCAGGCCGACAGGGTGTAGGCTACACCTTC
V: TRBV28; size: NA; D: NA; J: TRBJ1-2; CDR3: CAIRAVFPNYGYTF; DNA: TGTGCCATCCGGGCCGTCTTCCCCAACTATGGCTACACCTTC
V: TRBV27; size: NA; D: NA; J: TRBJ2-7; CDR3: CASSLQYGTLSYEQYF; DNA: TGTGCCAGCAGTTTACAATACGGTACCCTCTCCTACGAGCAGTACTTC
V: TRBV13; size: once; D: NA; J: TRBJ1-5; CDR3: CASSLGAGDHQPQHF; DNA: TGTGCCAGCAGCTTAGGGGCAGGGGATCATCAGCCCCAGCATTTT
V: TRBV5-1; size: NA; D: NA; J: TRBJ2-3; CDR3: CASSLGRGAGATDTQYF; DNA: TGCGCCAGCAGCTTGGGTAGAGGGGCCGGAGCCACAGATACGCAGTATTTT
V: TRBV9; size: NA; D: NA; J: TRBJ1-1; CDR3: CASSGGNRAEAFF; DNA: TGTGCCAGCAGCGGGGGTAACAGGGCTGAAGCTTTCTTT
V: TRBV5-1; size: few; D: NA; J: TRBJ1-1; CDR3: CASSFANTEAFF; DNA: TGCGCCAGCAGCTTTGCGAACACTGAAGCTTTCTTT
V: TRBV18; size: NA; D: TRBD1; J: TRBJ1-5; CDR3: CASSPETGGNQPQHF; DNA: TGTGCCAGCTCACCAGAGACAGGGGGCAATCAGCCCCAGCATTTT
V: TRBV11-1; size: NA; D: NA; J: TRBJ2-2; CDR3: CASGENTGELFF; DNA: TGTGCCAGCGGGGAGAACACCGGGGAGCTGTTTTTT
V: TRBV30; size: few; D: NA; J: TRBJ1-1; CDR3: CAWSVGGLREAFF; DNA: TGTGCCTGGAGTGTGGGGGGGCTCCGTGAAGCTTTCTTT
V: TRBV9; size: NA; D: TRBD1; J: TRBJ1-4; CDR3: CASSVGGTVMNEKLFF; DNA: TGTGCCAGCAGCGTAGGAGGGACAGTTATGAATGAAAAACTGTTTTTT
V: TRBV7-2; size: NA; D: TRBD1; J: TRBJ1-4; CDR3: CASSLGVIGQGATNEKLFF; DNA: TGTGCCAGCAGCTTAGGAGTTATAGGACAGGGGGCAACTAATGAAAAACTGTTTTTT
V: TRBV6-5; size: once; D: NA; J: TRBJ2-7; CDR3: CASSPRGGSYEQYF; DNA: TGTGCCAGCAGTCCCAGAGGGGGCTCCTACGAGCAGTACTTC
V: TRBV5-1; size: NA; D: TRBD2; J: TRBJ2-5; CDR3: CASSPDLAGAQETQYF; DNA: TGCGCCAGCAGCCCTGACTTAGCGGGAGCTCAAGAGACCCAGTACTTC
V: TRBV6-1; size: NA; D: NA; J: TRBJ2-7; CDR3: CASSRGQDYEQYF; DNA: TGTGCCAGCAGCAGGGGACAAGACTACGAGCAGTACTTC
V: TRBV5-1; size: NA; D: TRBD1; J: TRBJ2-5; CDR3: CASSSPGQQETQYF; DNA: TGCGCCAGCAGCTCCCCGGGACAGCAAGAGACCCAGTACTTC
V: TRBV9; size: NA; D: TRBD2; J: TRBJ2-5; CDR3: CASSLYSGVVSETQYF; DNA: TGTGCCAGCAGCCTATATAGCGGGGTAGTCTCGGAGACCCAGTACTTC
V: TRBV5-1; size: NA; D: TRBD1; J: TRBJ1-5; CDR3: CASSPTGPGQPQHF; DNA: TGCGCCAGCAGCCCGACAGGGCCGGGGCAGCCCCAGCATTTT
V: TRBV9; size: NA; D: NA; J: TRBJ2-7; CDR3: CASSTSASSYEQYF; DNA: TGTGCCAGCAGCACCTCAGCGAGCTCCTACGAGCAGTACTTC
V: TRBV28; size: NA; D: NA; J: TRBJ1-1; CDR3: CASSLPGGNTEAFF; DNA: TGTGCCAGCAGTTTACCAGGAGGTAACACTGAAGCTTTCTTT
V: TRBV7-9; size: once; D: NA; J: TRBJ2-7; CDR3: CASSSAAEQYF; DNA: TGTGCCAGCAGCTCCGCTGCAGAGCAGTACTTC
V: TRBV7-2; size: once; D: TRBD1; J: TRBJ2-5; CDR3: CASSPDRGQETQYF; DNA: TGTGCCAGCAGCCCCGACAGGGGGCAAGAGACCCAGTACTTC
V: TRBV5-4; size: once; D: NA; J: TRBJ1-2; CDR3: CASSYRQVYGYTF; DNA: TGTGCCAGCAGTTATCGACAGGTCTATGGCTACACCTTC
V: TRBV6-1; size: once; D: NA; J: TRBJ2-5; CDR3: CASSEAGWGAERETQYF; DNA: TGTGCCAGCAGTGAGGCGGGTTGGGGGGCGGAAAGGGAGACCCAGTACTTC
V: TRBV11-2; size: NA; D: NA; J: TRBJ2-1; CDR3: CASSPQLAYNEQFF; DNA: TGTGCCAGCAGCCCCCAACTAGCCTACAATGAGCAGTTCTTC
V: TRBV15; size: NA; D: TRBD1; J: TRBJ2-5; CDR3: CATSRTGRLETQYF; DNA: TGTGCCACCAGCAGGACAGGGAGATTAGAGACCCAGTACTTC
V: TRBV21-1; size: NA; D: NA; J: TRBJ2-4; CDR3: CASSKILDGAPKNIQYF; DNA: TGTGCCAGCAGCAAAATTTTGGACGGGGCGCCTAAAAACATTCAGTACTTC
V: TRBV7-2; size: NA; D: NA; J: TRBJ2-1; CDR3: CASSLFQTNEQFF; DNA: TGTGCCAGCAGCTTGTTCCAGACCAATGAGCAGTTCTTC
V: TRBV10-3; size: NA; D: NA; J: TRBJ2-1; CDR3: CAISRGQGATEQFF; DNA: TGTGCCATCAGTCGCGGCCAAGGAGCAACTGAGCAGTTCTTC
V: TRBV9; size: NA; D: NA; J: TRBJ2-6; CDR3: CASSPLTSGANVLTF; DNA: TGTGCCAGCAGCCCGCTTACCTCTGGGGCCAACGTCCTGACTTTC
V: TRBV5-1; size: NA; D: TRBD2; J: TRBJ2-5; CDR3: CASSLGDSSGPRRETQYF; DNA: TGCGCCAGCAGCTTGGGAGACTCTAGCGGGCCCCGGCGAGAGACCCAGTACTTC